This paragraph reports one T cell receptor beta chain. No antigen is known for it. The sample comes from a study of cytomegalovirus exposure and HLA in healthy donors. General study findings and limits: In vitro checks showed that three CMV-associated chains really do target CMV antigens. Cytomegalovirus-associated status was assigned to around 160 TCR beta chains.

TCRdb keeps only in-frame clones here, not all; method: immunoSEQ multiplex PCR. The sample has about 160,000 clones, around 92% seen once; the top ten hold 4% to 4.5%. The CDR3 covers 15 residues. V shed 2 bases, J shed 0 bases, and the junction held 1 base outside the gene matches. Germline V CDR1 and CDR2: MNHEY, SMNVEV (reference sequence). This rearrangement joins TRBV27 to TRBJ2-1; 7 bases align to TRBD2. The clonotype originates from a man in his late teens or twenties in good health and CMV-seropositive. The source material was PBMCs. The CDR3 DNA reads TGTGCCAGCAGTTTACTAGCGGACTCCTACAATGAGCAGTTCTTC. Amino acid sequence: CASSLLADSYNEQFF.